Each of the 22 T cell receptor beta chains below was sequenced from the same sample in a study of beta chain features in type 1 diabetes. Every bit of the isolated RNA underwent reverse transcription, so sequencing read expressed TCRB transcripts. Profiled with immunoSEQ multiplex PCR; TCRdb holds only in-frame clones, not every one. The table records roughly 370,000 clones, 14% of them present only once. Input material: naive CD4+ T cells from blood. The receptor source for this set is a man younger than 45 in good health.

V gene TRBV6-9 combines with J gene TRBJ2-1; a weak D match, TRBD2 (5 bases). Germline V gives CDR1 MNHGY, CDR2 SVAAGI. Trimming cost V 6 bases and J 13 bases, with 16 bases left between them. The CDR3 length is 12 residues. The chain's CDR3 is CASSYGPGDQFF. CDR3 DNA sequence: TGTGCCAGCAGCTATGGTCCCGGGGATCAGTTCTTC.

The V call is TRBV6-5, the J call TRBJ2-2; D gene ambiguous. The V end was cut by 0 bases, the J end by 5 bases, with 10 bases between. The CDR3 extends over 15 amino acids. The germline CDR1 and CDR2 sequences are MNHEY and SVGAGI. This CDR3 reads CASSYSNLGTGELFF. The CDR3 nucleotides read TGTGCCAGCAGTTACTCGAATCTTGGGACCGGGGAGCTGTTTTTT.

This rearrangement joins TRBV27 to TRBJ2-5; D not certain. Germline V gene data show CDR1 as MNHEY and CDR2 as SMNVEV (reference sequence). This CDR3 has 13 residues. V lost 3 bases, J lost 2 bases, and 7 bases lay in between. The CDR3: CASSFRPQETQYF. The CDR3 DNA reads as TGTGCCAGCAGTTTTAGGCCTCAAGAGACCCAGTACTTC.

Only a few counts were recorded for this clone. The gene calls are TRBV27 and TRBJ2-6; tentative D call: TRBD2 (5 bases). V lost 3 bases and J 2 bases, leaving 11 bases between the germline ends. The CDR3 contains 16 residues. Germline-derived CDR1 and CDR2 are MNHEY and SMNVEV (reference sequence). The CDR3 DNA reads as TGTGCCAGCAGTTTTAATCCCGGGGCTGGGGCCAACGTCCTGACTTTC. Its translation: CASSFNPGAGANVLTF.

This clone appeared a few times. The V call is TRBV14, the J call TRBJ1-2; possible D gene TRBD1, 5 bases. CDR1 is SGHDN and CDR2 is FVKESK in the germline V gene. Trimming removed 4 bases from V and 4 bases from J, with 10 bases in between. The CDR3 is 13 amino acids. The DNA for the CDR3 is TGTGCCAGCAGCCCCGCCAGGGTCTATGGCTACACCTTC. This translates into CASSPARVYGYTF.

This clone has only a few counts. The chain has TRBV20-1 and TRBJ2-3; possible D gene TRBD2, 6 bases. Germline CDR1 DFQATT, CDR2 SNEGSKA (reference sequence). The CDR3 runs 10 residues. Trimming removed 3 bases at V and 8 bases at J, with 6 bases between. The CDR3 bases are TGCAGTGCTAGCGGGGGTACGCAGTATTTT. Translation: CSASGGTQYF.

The chain couples TRBV10-3 to TRBJ1-1, with a tentative D call TRBD1 (5 bases). V lost 9 bases to trimming and J lost 1 base, with 18 bases between them. The CDR3 has 15 amino acids. Germline V gene sequence: CDR1 ENHRY, CDR2 SYGVKD. CDR3 nucleotides: TGTGCCATTTCGGCCCGGGGCTCGGGGAACACTGAAGCTTTCTTT. It yields the protein CAISARGSGNTEAFF.

V is TRBV28 and J is TRBJ1-2, with D perhaps matching TRBD1 (6 bases). This CDR3 is built from 12 residues. Germline loops: CDR1 MDHEN, CDR2 SYDVKM. Trimming shortened V by 5 bases and J by 7 bases, and 11 bases separated the two germline ends. The CDR3 nucleotides read TGTGCCAGCAGTACCACAGGGATTGGCTACACCTTC. Residues: CASSTTGIGYTF.

The chain recombines TRBV7-2 with TRBJ2-2; tentative D call: TRBD2 (6 bases). The V end lost 2 bases, the J end lost 6 bases, and 10 bases lay between the germline ends. Germline CDR1 SGHTA, CDR2 FQGNSA. The CDR3 runs 14 residues. In DNA, the CDR3 is TGTGCCAGCAGCTTAAACGGGAGTCCCGGGGAGCTGTTTTTT. Protein product: CASSLNGSPGELFF.

To note about this clone: This same CDR3 is encoded by further DNA sequences in the sample. The chain combines TRBV5-1 with TRBJ2-3, with D unresolved. CDR3 size: 14 residues. V was pared by 0 bases and J by 3 bases, with 8 bases between. The germline V gene has CDR1 SGHRS and CDR2 YFSETQ. The CDR3 spells CASSLGQTTDTQYF. The CDR3 DNA follows: TGCGCCAGCAGCTTGGGACAAACAACAGATACGCAGTATTTT.

This sequence joins TRBV11-2 and TRBJ2-7; 9 bases match TRBD1. V lost 5 bases and J lost 3; bases outside the gene matches: 5. Germline CDR1 SGHAT, CDR2 FQNNGV. The CDR3 is 14 residues long. The CDR3, as DNA: TGTGCCAGCAGCCGGACGACAGGGGGCTACGAGCAGTACTTC. This sequence encodes CASSRTTGGYEQYF.

The chain has TRBV7-2 and TRBJ2-7, with 8 bases aligning to TRBD2. Per the germline V gene, CDR1 is SGHTA and CDR2 is FQGNSA. V shed 5 bases, J shed 4 bases, and the junction held 10 bases outside the gene matches. CDR3 length: 15 amino acids. The CDR3 loop is CASSRTSGNAYEQYV. CDR3 nucleotides: TGTGCCAGCAGCCGCACTAGCGGTAACGCTTACGAGCAGTACGTC.

The V and J genes are TRBV18 and TRBJ2-6; D possibly corresponds to TRBD2 (6 bases). Germline assignment: CDR1 KGHSH and CDR2 LQKENI. The length of the CDR3 is 14 residues. The V gene lost 7 bases and the J gene lost 2 bases, with 9 bases spanning the gap. The CDR3 here is CASFRETGANVLTF. Written as DNA, the CDR3 is TGTGCCAGCTTTCGGGAGACTGGGGCCAACGTCCTGACTTTC.

This clone occurred a few times. The rearrangement joins TRBV7-9 to TRBJ2-5, with a weak D call TRBD1 (5 bases). This CDR3 is built from 14 residues. The V end was cut by 5 bases, the J end by 4 bases, with 14 bases between. The germline V gene has CDR1 SEHNR and CDR2 FQNEAQ (reference sequence). CDR3 nucleotide sequence: TGTGCCAGCAGCCCCCAGGGCGTTGGAGAGACCCAGTACTTC. Protein sequence: CASSPQGVGETQYF.

The chain uses TRBV5-1 and TRBJ1-1, with unresolved D. This CDR3 region has 13 residues. V was trimmed by 4 bases and J by 1 base, leaving 8 bases between them. CDR1 and CDR2 from the germline V gene are SGHRS and YFSETQ. The CDR3 bases are TGCGCCAGCAGCATGGGGAGGAACACTGAAGCTTTCTTT. Translation gives CASSMGRNTEAFF.

This clone appeared a few times. CDR3 amino acids: CATSRDRASTQYF. As DNA, the CDR3 is TGTGCCACCAGCAGAGATCGAGCAAGCACCCAGTACTTC. V usage is TRBV15 and J usage is TRBJ2-5; D is unclear. The CDR3 has 13 residues. In germline, CDR1 is LNHNV, CDR2 YYDKDF (reference sequence). V shed 0 bases and J shed 8 bases, with 10 bases lying between them.

The gene calls are TRBV7-9 and TRBJ2-1; D is ambiguous. The CDR3 is 14 amino acids. V was clipped by 3 bases and J by 7 bases, with 13 bases between them. The germline gives CDR1 SEHNR, CDR2 FQNEAQ (reference sequence). This chain's CDR3 is CASSFVAAGNEQFF. CDR3 bases: TGTGCCAGCAGCTTCGTGGCGGCTGGAAATGAGCAGTTCTTC.

This clone was detected only a few times. The CDR3 region has the DNA TGTGCCAGTAGACCGGACAGGGAGCGGAATCAGCCCCAGCATTTT. It encodes CASRPDRERNQPQHF. This chain connects TRBV19 to TRBJ1-5, with TRBD1 identical over 8 bases. From germline, CDR1 is LNHDA and CDR2 SQIVND (reference sequence). The CDR3 covers 15 residues. Trimming removed 6 bases from V and 4 bases from J; junction bases left unmatched: 8.

The V gene is TRBV9, the J gene TRBJ2-2; TRBD1 is a possible D gene (6 bases). Trimming stripped 4 bases from V and 7 bases from J, with 14 bases between. CDR1 is SGDLS and CDR2 is YYNGEE in the germline V gene. The CDR3 spans 14 residues. The CDR3 spells CASSLGQWGGELFF. In DNA, the CDR3 is TGTGCCAGCAGCCTGGGACAATGGGGCGGGGAGCTGTTTTTT.

This clone was counted a few times. The V call is TRBV7-2, the J call TRBJ1-2; the match to TRBD1 covers 8 bases. The CDR3 is 17 residues long. CDR1 and CDR2 from the germline V gene are SGHTA and FQGNSA. V lost 1 base and J lost 7; bases outside the gene matches: 14. In DNA form, the CDR3 reads TGTGCCAGCAGCTTAGAGGTCAGGGGGCTAGTCGGAAGTGGCTACACCTTC. Translating gives CASSLEVRGLVGSGYTF.

This clone was picked up a small number of times. The chain is built from TRBV29-1 and TRBJ2-7, with TRBD1 matching 8 bases. The CDR3 loop spans 14 amino acids. Looked up from germline, CDR1 is SQVTM and CDR2 is ANQGSEA. Losses at the gene ends were 4 bases for V and 0 bases for J; bases not matched to a gene: 5. In DNA, the CDR3 is TGCAGCGTTGGGACAGGGAAGAGCTCCTACGAGCAGTACTTC. Its translation: CSVGTGKSSYEQYF.

This clone was seen only a few times. The chain is built from TRBV5-4 and TRBJ2-5, with 12 nucleotides matching TRBD2. This CDR3 is 16 amino acids long. Germline CDR1 is SGHNT and CDR2 is YYREEE (reference sequence). V dropped 3 bases and J dropped 1; count of bases not matched to a gene: 4. The CDR3 sequence is CASSSLAGGTQETQYF. The DNA of the CDR3 is TGTGCCAGCAGCTCCCTAGCGGGGGGGACCCAAGAGACCCAGTACTTC.